This TCR beta chain was recovered during a study of blood T cells in healthy people across ages. The germline V gene has CDR1 SGDLS and CDR2 YYNGEE. This CDR3 region has 17 residues. V was pared by 0 bases and J by 7 bases, with 20 bases between. The authors ran a second PCR of about 6 to 12 cycles using a sample-barcoded 5' primer and a J-beta primer mix. A single record per CDR3 protein comes from TCRdb applying MiXCR to the 5' RACE reads. The table records about 1,500,000 distinct CDR3 sequences, around 39% of them present only once. The clonotype comes from a woman between 18 and 29 years old in good health. This chain links TRBV9 with TRBJ2-1, with D possibly being TRBD1 (7 bases). The sequenced material came from blood. In DNA form, the CDR3 reads TGTGCCAGCAGCGTAGCCCCACCGCCCAGGGGGGAAAATGAGCAGTTCTTC. This sequence encodes CASSVAPPPRGENEQFF.